A selection of T cell receptor beta chains follows, all from one sample in a study of T-cell memory formation after mild COVID-19. TCRdb reprocessed the 5' RACE reads with MiXCR, giving one entry per CDR3 protein. Among tens of thousands of distinct CDR3 sequences listed, over 9% were seen once. Input material: PBMCs or a T cell subset sorted from them (not recorded which). The receptors shown here come from an adult woman who had mild COVID-19 (a few samples of this study predate the infection). Cell type and time point are not known. Each CDR3 is given with its conserved first and last residue. D genes are given only for firm matches. The size field is filled for only some rows; it gives once, few, many or a size class.

D gene	V gene	J gene	clone size	CDR3 DNA	CDR3 protein
-	TRBV15	TRBJ1-2	few	TGTGCCACCAGCAGAGAGAGGCTCGGGGATGGCTACACCTTC	CATSRERLGDGYTF
-	TRBV27	TRBJ2-2	-	TGTGCCAGCAGTTTAGCGGGCCCCGTCTTCACCGGGGAGCTGTTTTTT	CASSLAGPVFTGELFF
-	TRBV30	TRBJ1-1	-	TGTGCCTGTCGCGGGCCAGGACAAAAATCGACTGAAGCTTTCTTT	CACRGPGQKSTEAFF
-	TRBV7-6	TRBJ2-2	many	TGTGCCAGCAGCTTAGGGTTGGGGAGCCCGTCGAACACCGGGGAGCTGTTTTTT	CASSLGLGSPSNTGELFF
TRBD1	TRBV7-2	TRBJ1-2	-	TGTGCCAGCAGCCTCGGACAGGGGGAGTTCTATGGCTACACCTTC	CASSLGQGEFYGYTF
-	TRBV6-2/TRBV6-3	TRBJ2-2	few	TGTGCCAGCAGTTACCCGTCGGGGGAGGTATCCGGGGAGCTGTTTTTT	CASSYPSGEVSGELFF
-	TRBV12-3/TRBV12-4	TRBJ1-2	few	TGTGCCAGCAGTTCTGTCAGGAGCGCAATGGGCTATGGCTACACCTTC	CASSSVRSAMGYGYTF
TRBD1	TRBV12-3/TRBV12-4	TRBJ2-5	-	TGTGCCAGCAGTGAGACAGGGGAGGTGGAGACCCAGTACTTC	CASSETGEVETQYF
TRBD2	TRBV18	TRBJ2-1	many	TGTGCCAGCTCACCACGGAGCGGGAGCGGTGAGGACAATGAGCAGTTCTTC	CASSPRSGSGEDNEQFF
-	TRBV27	TRBJ2-4	few	TGTGCCAGCAGTTACCAAGGCAGGGGGGACATTCAGTACTTC	CASSYQGRGDIQYF
TRBD2	TRBV6-1	TRBJ2-3	many	TGTGCGACCTCAGTGGGGAGGGCTAAAGATACGCAGTATTTT	CATSVGRAKDTQYF
TRBD1	TRBV18	TRBJ2-6	many	TGTGCCAGCTCACTTAAGACAGGGGGAAGCTCTGGGGCCAACGTCCTGACTTTC	CASSLKTGGSSGANVLTF
-	TRBV3-1	TRBJ1-2	few	TGTGCCAGCAGACGTCAGGGTAACCCTGGCTACACCTTC	CASRRQGNPGYTF
TRBD1	TRBV6-6	TRBJ1-3	many	TGTGCCAGCAGAGAAACAGGGGCCTCTGGAAACACCATATATTTT	CASRETGASGNTIYF
-	TRBV7-8	TRBJ2-3	-	TGTGCCAGCAGCTTAGGGTGGGCCCTAGGTGCAGATACGCAGTATTTT	CASSLGWALGADTQYF
-	TRBV5-1	TRBJ2-3	-	TGCGCCAGCACCCGACCCGGGGGAGATACGCAGTATTTT	CASTRPGGDTQYF
-	TRBV6-2/TRBV6-3	TRBJ2-7	few	TGTGCCAGCAGTCGAATACCTACACCCTACGAGCAGTACTTC	CASSRIPTPYEQYF
TRBD2	TRBV24-1	TRBJ2-2	-	TGTGCCACCAGTGCCTCACTAACTAGCGGGGGGGCCGGTAATACCGGGGAGCTGTTTTTT	CATSASLTSGGAGNTGELFF
-	TRBV3-1	TRBJ1-6	-	TGTGCCAGCAGCACTGGGGGTGTCTATAATTCACCCCTCCACTTT	CASSTGGVYNSPLHF
TRBD2	TRBV30	TRBJ2-5	few	TGTGCCTGGAGTGTACTGACTAGCGGGGGGGGAGAGACCCAGTACTTC	CAWSVLTSGGGETQYF
-	TRBV14	TRBJ2-7	few	TGTGCCAGCAGCCAATCGGCAGGCTCCTACGAGCAGTACTTC	CASSQSAGSYEQYF
-	TRBV9	TRBJ2-2	few	TGTGCCAGCAGCGAGACAGGGAACACCGGGGAGCTGTTTTTT	CASSETGNTGELFF
-	TRBV3-1	TRBJ2-7	many	TGTGCCAGCAGCCAAGATGAAGCAGGGCGGGAGCAGTACTTC	CASSQDEAGREQYF
TRBD2	TRBV5-1	TRBJ2-7	few	TGCGCCAGCAGCTCTGGACTAGCGGATTTCTACGAGCAGTACTTC	CASSSGLADFYEQYF
TRBD1	TRBV23-1	TRBJ2-6	many	TGCGCCAGCCGTCCGACTAAAGGACAGGATTATGTCGCTGGGGCCAACGTCCTGACTTTC	CASRPTKGQDYVAGANVLTF
TRBD1	TRBV5-5	TRBJ2-7	few	TGTGCCAGCACCCGGCCCGGACAGGGGTCCTCCTACGAGCAGTACTTC	CASTRPGQGSSYEQYF
TRBD2	TRBV12-3/TRBV12-4	TRBJ2-1	-	TGTGCCAGCAGTACCACCGGGGGGGCATTGGTAAATGAGCAGTTCTTC	CASSTTGGALVNEQFF
-	TRBV2	TRBJ2-3	-	TGTGCCAGCAGTGAAAGTGGGAGAAGCGATACGCAGTATTTT	CASSESGRSDTQYF
TRBD2	TRBV12-3/TRBV12-4	TRBJ2-5	few	TGTGCCAGCACGGGCGGGGGGGTCCAAGAGACCCAGTACTTC	CASTGGGVQETQYF
TRBD2	TRBV9	TRBJ2-1	-	TGTGCCAGCACCTCGGGGGGGCAGGCCCCCAATGAGCAGTTCTTC	CASTSGGQAPNEQFF
-	TRBV7-8	TRBJ1-2	-	TGTGCCAGCACCTTGGGGGGGGCAGACGGGTATGGCTACACCTTC	CASTLGGADGYGYTF
TRBD1	TRBV12-3/TRBV12-4	TRBJ1-6	-	TGTGCCAGCACCTACGGGACAGTTAATTCACCCCTCCACTTT	CASTYGTVNSPLHF
TRBD2	TRBV12-3/TRBV12-4	TRBJ2-4	-	TGTGCCAGCAGTTTGCTAGCGGGGACACAGTACTTC	CASSLLAGTQYF